This TCR beta chain is from a study of OX40 agonist ivuxolimab in advanced cancers. Whole-study context: The patients got ivuxolimab, which is an agonistic anti-OX40 (CD134) antibody. Every 2 weeks, patients received ivuxolimab intravenously, dosed at 0.01 to 10 mg/kg. Hepatocellular carcinoma, melanoma, renal cell or head and neck cancer was diagnosed in the dose-escalation patients. General observations from the study: In general, CD8+ T cells held more expanded clones than CD4+ did, on average.

Worth noting for this clone: Antigen: not known.

V dropped 1 base and J dropped 8; count of bases not matched to a gene: 8. CDR3 length: 18 residues. Germline CDR1 reads MNHEY; CDR2 reads SMNVEV (reference sequence). Sequencing was performed with immunoSEQ multiplex PCR; in TCRdb, only in-frame clones are kept and a portion is missing. The sample yields around 54,000 clones, approximately 90% seen once. The genes are TRBV27 and TRBJ2-1; 16 nucleotides line up with TRBD2. The receptor's source is an adult with an advanced solid tumor such as melanoma, head and neck, liver or kidney cancer. This specimen consisted of CD4+ or CD8+ T cells sorted from blood, obtained in a trial of the OX40 agonist ivuxolimab. The CDR3 loop is CASSLFGTSGRAVYEQFF. CDR3 in DNA: TGTGCCAGCAGTTTATTCGGGACTAGCGGGAGGGCGGTATATGAGCAGTTCTTC.